Given below is one T cell receptor (beta chain) in context. The data are from a study of shared clonotypes between healthy human individuals. The naive CD8 population came from CD45RO-negative cells selected for CCR7, without terminally differentiated effector memory CD45RA+ cells. At the deep level, the assay was run. The DNA input per sorted-subset replicate PCR was 200 to 250 ng, corresponding to around 28,000 T cell genomes. Clones were read by immunoSEQ multiplex PCR, and TCRdb kept only the in-frame ones, dropping some. The sample holds roughly 2.1 million clones, under 95% seen once. The germline V gene encodes CDR1 SGHVS and CDR2 FQNEAQ. The length of the CDR3 is 15 residues. The V segment lost 5 bases and the J segment 3 bases; nucleotides outside the gene matches: 7.

The sequence was obtained from a man between 18 and 35 years old in good health. Some clones in this sample may be carry-over from other donors' samples. This chain links TRBV7-8 with TRBJ2-1, with 7 bases matching TRBD2. The material sequenced was naive CD8+ T cells from PBMCs. The DNA of the CDR3 is TGTGCCAGCAGCCCCTACCCGGGGGGCTACAATGAGCAGTTCTTC. Protein sequence: CASSPYPGGYNEQFF.